The TCR beta chain described here comes from a study of OX40 agonist ivuxolimab in advanced cancers. About the research overall: The patients' treatment was ivuxolimab, an agonistic anti-OX40 (CD134) antibody. Averaging 60 years in age, with a range of about 23 to 80, the cohort was about 85% male. General observations from the study: Individuals who were partial responders at 0.1-3.0 mg/kg had clonal expansion that ranked among the lowest.

Any history of autoimmune disease or systemic immunosuppression disqualified patients. CDR1 and CDR2 from the germline V gene are KGHSH and LQKENI. This CDR3 contains 15 residues. J lost 3 bases, V lost 8 bases, and 5 bases had no gene match. Assay used: immunoSEQ multiplex PCR; TCRdb lists only in-frame clones, some missing. The sample records about 54,000 clones, over 70% being singletons. To note about this clone: The antigen is unknown.

The material sequenced was CD4+ or CD8+ T cells sorted from blood, taken in a trial of the OX40 agonist ivuxolimab. This clonotype originated in an adult with an advanced solid tumor such as melanoma, head and neck, liver or kidney cancer. This chain connects TRBV18 to TRBJ2-3, with 13 bases lining up with TRBD2. The CDR3 sequence: CASQTSGRYTDTQYF. In nucleotides, the CDR3 is TGTGCCAGCCAGACTAGCGGGAGGTATACAGATACGCAGTATTTT.